This T cell receptor beta chain was sequenced in a study of T-cell reconstitution after alpha-beta-depleted transplantation in children. Library preparation (for TCRbeta) was performed with unique molecular identifiers. Using its own MiXCR run on the PCR reads, TCRdb lists one record per CDR3 protein. The sample has approximately 510,000 distinct CDR3 sequences; around 19% are singletons. This CDR3 comprises 15 residues. The junction had 11 bases not matched to a gene; V was cut back by 6 bases and J by 3 bases. Germline V gene sequence: CDR1 SNHLY, CDR2 FYNNEI. The sequencing used PBMCs from the stem cell graft donor, collected from the stem cell graft. The source is a human donor who donated a stem cell graft to a child with acute lymphoblastic leukemia. The chain joins TRBV2 to TRBJ2-7; TRBD1 agrees at 7 bases. CDR3 residues: CASSDTGAEVYEQYF. The CDR3 bases are TGTGCCAGCAGCGATACAGGGGCAGAGGTCTACGAGCAGTACTTC. Drawing the rest from reference TRBV2 and TRBJ2-7, the complete variable domain is EPEVTQTPSHQVTQMGQEVILRCVPISNHLYFYWYRQILGQKVEFLVSFYNNEISEKSEIFDDQFSVERPDGSNFTLKIRSTKLEDSAMYFCASSDTGAEVYEQYFGPGTRLTVT.